This T cell receptor (beta chain) was retrieved from a study of control samples from healthy donors and cancer patients. This table comes from immunoSEQ multiplex PCR, and its TCRdb copy is limited to in-frame clones, with some not included. Of some 110,000 clones listed, approximately 83% are singletons. Germline-derived CDR1 and CDR2 are SNHLY and FYNNEI. This CDR3 is built from 17 residues. After removal of 8 bases from V and 5 bases from J, the junction contained 13 bases not matched to a gene. The receptor was isolated from a woman aged 45-59 years in good health. V usage is TRBV2 and J usage is TRBJ2-1; TRBD2 aligns across 12 bases. Sequenced material: blood. CDR3 in amino acids: CASGGRSWTSGNNEQFF. CDR3 DNA: TGTGCCAGCGGGGGGAGATCGTGGACTAGCGGGAACAATGAGCAGTTCTTC.